The 19 T cell receptor beta chains below all came from one sample that was sequenced in a study of blood T cell repertoires in COVID-19 (TCRdb year 2020). Receptor amplification or capture employed the immunoSEQ multiplex PCR assay. Not all clones reach the TCRdb copy of this immuneACCESS table, which keeps in-frame sequences only. Checked studies attribute under half of the gap to unresolved V genes and leave the rest unexplained. For this sample the table gives some 200,000 clones, of which 75% to 85% were detected only once. The top ten clones comprise 10% to 15% of the sample. The sample consisted of PBMCs or T cells enriched from blood (not recorded which). The receptor source for this set is a man aged 40-55 years who had recovered from COVID-19.

V and J are TRBV5-1 and TRBJ2-7, with 7 nucleotides matching TRBD1. The V gene's germline CDR1 is SGHRS and CDR2 YFSETQ. V lost 4 bases and J lost 3; bases outside the gene matches: 7. This CDR3 has 14 amino acids. CDR3 DNA: TGCGCCAGCAGCGAAGGACAGGCGAGCTACGAGCAGTACGTC. This codes for CASSEGQASYEQYV.

The V call is TRBV11-3, the J call TRBJ2-3, with 7 bases aligning to TRBD2. CDR3 length equals 15 residues. Germline V lookup: CDR1 SGHNT, CDR2 YENEEA. Trimming removed 5 bases from V and 0 bases from J; junction bases left unmatched: 5. In DNA, the CDR3 is TGTGCCAGCAGCAAAGGCGGGGGAAGCACAGATACGCAGTATTTT. Translating gives CASSKGGGSTDTQYF.

This clone was seen more than once but under ten times. The V gene is TRBV14, the J gene TRBJ1-5; 7 bases fit TRBD1. Trimming at V came to 8 bases and at J to 4 bases, leaving 5 bases not matched to a gene. The CDR3 extends over 13 amino acids. Germline CDR1 SGHDN, CDR2 FVKESK. CDR3 in DNA: TGTGCCAGCGGACAGGTTCTAAATCAGCCCCAGCATTTT. This gives the protein CASGQVLNQPQHF.

V gene TRBV5-5 combines with J gene TRBJ2-5, with 12 bases fitting TRBD2. The CDR3 is made up of 16 amino acids. Looked up from germline, CDR1 is SGHKS and CDR2 is YYEKEE (reference sequence). The V segment lost 4 bases and the J segment 3 bases; nucleotides outside the gene matches: 7. The CDR3 bases are TGTGCCAGCAGCCCGGGACTAGCGGGTGCTAAAGAGACCCAGTACTTC. This gives the protein CASSPGLAGAKETQYF.

This clone was observed a single time. The CDR3 region is CASSLTGLAGEDTQYF. DNA of the CDR3: TGTGCCAGCAGCTTGACGGGGCTAGCGGGAGAGGATACGCAGTATTTT. This chain uses TRBV5-4 with TRBJ2-3; 10 bases agree with TRBD2. In germline, CDR1 is SGHNT, CDR2 YYREEE (reference sequence). The CDR3 totals 16 residues. Unmatched junction bases numbered 8, after V lost 1 base and J lost 6 bases.

The chain uses TRBV6-5 and TRBJ1-1; D not resolved. Germline V gives CDR1 MNHEY, CDR2 SVGAGI. This CDR3 comprises 14 residues. V was shortened by 5 bases and J by 0 bases, with 10 bases between the two germline ends. The CDR3 here is CASSTQAMNTEAFF. CDR3 DNA: TGTGCCAGCAGTACCCAGGCCATGAACACTGAAGCTTTCTTT.

The rearrangement joins TRBV28 to TRBJ1-2; TRBD1 aligns across 7 bases. CDR3 length: 14 amino acids. The V segment lost 2 bases and the J segment 8 bases; nucleotides outside the gene matches: 8. CDR1 and CDR2 (germline): MDHEN, SYDVKM. The CDR3 here is CASSLMGQLTGYTF. In DNA, the CDR3 is TGTGCCAGCAGTTTAATGGGACAGTTAACCGGCTACACCTTC.

The J gene is TRBJ1-4, the V gene TRBV18, with a tentative D call TRBD1 (6 bases). Trimming shortened V by 4 bases and J by 5 bases, and 14 bases separated the two germline ends. The V gene's germline CDR1 is KGHSH and CDR2 LQKENI. This CDR3 contains 15 residues. CDR3 loop: CASSHGPDRNEKLFF. The CDR3 DNA reads TGTGCCAGCTCACATGGCCCAGACAGGAATGAAAAACTGTTTTTT.

In its sample, this clone was seen once. Within the sample, other DNA sequences also encode this same CDR3. V gene TRBV9 combines with J gene TRBJ2-1; the match to TRBD2 covers 10 bases. The CDR3 is 16 amino acids. The trim removed 6 bases at V and 4 bases at J, leaving 10 bases unmatched. Germline CDR1 reads SGDLS; CDR2 reads YYNGEE. Written as DNA, the CDR3 is TGTGCCAGCACCATCAGTACTAGCGGGAATTACAATGAGCAGTTCTTC. Protein product: CASTISTSGNYNEQFF.

The chain carries TRBV25-1 and TRBJ1-3; D uncertain. Germline CDR1 and CDR2: MGHDK and SYGVNS. The CDR3 loop spans 12 amino acids. The germline V and J ends were trimmed by 10 bases and 0 bases, with 7 bases remaining between them. This chain's CDR3 is CATRYSGNTIYF. In DNA form, the CDR3 reads TGTGCCACCCGTTACTCTGGAAACACCATATATTTT.

The V gene is TRBV6-2 or TRBV6-3, the J gene TRBJ2-7; 11 bases are a match to TRBD2. Unmatched junction bases numbered 7, after V lost 5 bases and J lost 1 base. Per the germline V gene, CDR1 is MNHEY and CDR2 is SVGEGT. There are 16 residues in the CDR3. The CDR3 protein is CASSRAGTSGSYEQYV. In nucleotides, the CDR3 is TGTGCCAGCAGTCGAGCCGGGACTAGCGGATCCTACGAGCAGTACGTC.

The rearrangement joins TRBV19 to TRBJ1-3; D uncertain. The CDR3 covers 13 residues. Germline values: CDR1 LNHDA, CDR2 SQIVND (reference sequence). V was pared by 5 bases and J by 0 bases, with 5 bases between. As DNA, the CDR3 is TGTGCCAGTAGTGTTAACTCTGGAAACACCATATATTTT. As protein: CASSVNSGNTIYF.

This chain links TRBV6-9 with TRBJ1-5; no clear D gene. Per germline, CDR1 MNHGY and CDR2 SVAAGI. The CDR3 length is 12 residues. Trimming cost V 7 bases and J 3 bases, with 7 bases left between them. CDR3 protein: CASTLINQPQHF. The CDR3 DNA reads as TGTGCCAGCACCCTAATCAATCAGCCCCAGCATTTT.

The chain joins TRBV9 to TRBJ1-2, with D perhaps matching TRBD1 (5 bases). From germline, CDR1 is SGDLS and CDR2 YYNGEE. CDR3 length: 16 amino acids. Trimming cost V 3 bases and J 7 bases, with 22 bases left between them. Written as DNA, the CDR3 is TGTGCCAGCAGCGCTACCCGGGGGAGAGGGGTGGTTGGCTACACCTTC. Translation: CASSATRGRGVVGYTF.

This chain uses TRBV5-1 with TRBJ2-5, with 14 bases identical to TRBD2. V lost 4 bases, J lost 0 bases, and 5 bases stayed unmatched. Looked up from germline, CDR1 is SGHRS and CDR2 is YFSETQ. The CDR3 sequence is 17 residues long. CDR3 nucleotides: TGCGCCAGCAGCCCGGGACTAGCGGGAGTGTACCAAGAGACCCAGTACTTC. Translating it yields CASSPGLAGVYQETQYF.

The chain employs TRBV27 and TRBJ2-1; TRBD2 matches at 7 bases. This CDR3 contains 15 residues. V shed 5 bases, J shed 4 bases, and the junction held 8 bases outside the gene matches. Germline CDR1 MNHEY, CDR2 SMNVEV (reference sequence). CDR3 coding DNA: TGTGCCAGCAGTATGGGACTACCGCCGTACAATGAGCAGTTCTTC. This sequence encodes CASSMGLPPYNEQFF.

J is TRBJ2-7 and V is TRBV2, with TRBD2 matching over 11 bases. The germline CDR1 and CDR2 sequences are SNHLY and FYNNEI. V lost 7 bases to trimming and J lost 0 bases; unmatched junction nucleotides: 8. The CDR3 is 16 amino acids. CDR3 coding DNA: TGTGCCAGCAAGGGACTAGCGGCCCTTAGCTCCTACGAGCAGTACTTC. Protein: CASKGLAALSSYEQYF.

The chain links TRBV4-2 to TRBJ2-3, with 12 nucleotides matching TRBD2. In germline, CDR1 is LGHNA, CDR2 YNFKEQ. V was pared by 8 bases and J by 4 bases, with 4 bases of the junction left unmatched. The CDR3 extends over 14 amino acids. DNA of the CDR3: TGTGCCAGCCGCGGACTAGCGGGACCAGATACGCAGTATTTT. It specifies CASRGLAGPDTQYF.

The chain links TRBV18 to TRBJ1-2, with D perhaps matching TRBD1 (5 bases). This CDR3 spans 14 amino acids. V lost 6 bases and J 2 bases, leaving 13 bases between the germline ends. From germline, CDR1 is KGHSH and CDR2 LQKENI. As DNA, the CDR3 is TGTGCCAGCTCCCCGGGACTTAGAAACTATGGCTACACCTTC. It specifies CASSPGLRNYGYTF.